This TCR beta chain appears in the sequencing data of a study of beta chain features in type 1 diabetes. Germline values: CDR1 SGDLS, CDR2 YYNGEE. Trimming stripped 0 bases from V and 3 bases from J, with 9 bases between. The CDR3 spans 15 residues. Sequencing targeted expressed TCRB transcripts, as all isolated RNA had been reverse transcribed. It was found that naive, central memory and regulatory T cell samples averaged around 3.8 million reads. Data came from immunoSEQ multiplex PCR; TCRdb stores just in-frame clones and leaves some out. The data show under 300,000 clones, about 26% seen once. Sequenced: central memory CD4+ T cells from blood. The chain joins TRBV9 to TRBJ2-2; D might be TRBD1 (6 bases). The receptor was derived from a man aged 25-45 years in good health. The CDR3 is CASSVEQGHTGELFF. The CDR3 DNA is TGTGCCAGCAGCGTAGAACAGGGACACACCGGGGAGCTGTTTTTT.